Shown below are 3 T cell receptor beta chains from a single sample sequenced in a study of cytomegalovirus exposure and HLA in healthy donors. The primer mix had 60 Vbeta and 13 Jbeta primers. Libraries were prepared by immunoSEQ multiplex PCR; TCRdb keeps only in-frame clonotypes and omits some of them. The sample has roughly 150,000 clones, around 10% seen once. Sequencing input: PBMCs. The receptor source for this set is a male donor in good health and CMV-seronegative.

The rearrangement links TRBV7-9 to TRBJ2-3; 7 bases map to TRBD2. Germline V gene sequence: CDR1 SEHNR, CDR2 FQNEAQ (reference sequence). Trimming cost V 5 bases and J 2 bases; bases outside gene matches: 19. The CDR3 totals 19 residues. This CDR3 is CASSAALGGGELITDTQYF. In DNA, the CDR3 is TGTGCCAGCAGCGCTGCCTTGGGCGGGGGTGAGTTGATCACAGATACGCAGTATTTT.

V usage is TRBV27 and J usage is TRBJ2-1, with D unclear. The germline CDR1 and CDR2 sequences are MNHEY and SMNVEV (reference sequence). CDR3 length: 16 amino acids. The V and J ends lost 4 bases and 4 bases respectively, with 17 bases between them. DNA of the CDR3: TGTGCCAGCAGTTCCCCTTCTAGAAATTTATACAATGAGCAGTTCTTC. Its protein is CASSSPSRNLYNEQFF.

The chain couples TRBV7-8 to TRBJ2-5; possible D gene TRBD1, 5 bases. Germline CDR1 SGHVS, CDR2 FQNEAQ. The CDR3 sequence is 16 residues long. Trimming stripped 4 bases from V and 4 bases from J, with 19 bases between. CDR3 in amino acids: CASSSRQTARVETQYF. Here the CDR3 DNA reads TGTGCCAGCAGCTCTAGACAGACAGCCCGGGTAGAGACCCAGTACTTC. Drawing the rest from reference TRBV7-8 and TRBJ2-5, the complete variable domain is GAGVSQSPRYKVAKRGQDVALRCDPISGHVSLFWYQQALGQGPEFLTYFQNEAQLDKSGLPSDRFFAERPEGSVSTLKIQRTQQEDSAVYLCASSSRQTARVETQYFGPGTRLLVL.